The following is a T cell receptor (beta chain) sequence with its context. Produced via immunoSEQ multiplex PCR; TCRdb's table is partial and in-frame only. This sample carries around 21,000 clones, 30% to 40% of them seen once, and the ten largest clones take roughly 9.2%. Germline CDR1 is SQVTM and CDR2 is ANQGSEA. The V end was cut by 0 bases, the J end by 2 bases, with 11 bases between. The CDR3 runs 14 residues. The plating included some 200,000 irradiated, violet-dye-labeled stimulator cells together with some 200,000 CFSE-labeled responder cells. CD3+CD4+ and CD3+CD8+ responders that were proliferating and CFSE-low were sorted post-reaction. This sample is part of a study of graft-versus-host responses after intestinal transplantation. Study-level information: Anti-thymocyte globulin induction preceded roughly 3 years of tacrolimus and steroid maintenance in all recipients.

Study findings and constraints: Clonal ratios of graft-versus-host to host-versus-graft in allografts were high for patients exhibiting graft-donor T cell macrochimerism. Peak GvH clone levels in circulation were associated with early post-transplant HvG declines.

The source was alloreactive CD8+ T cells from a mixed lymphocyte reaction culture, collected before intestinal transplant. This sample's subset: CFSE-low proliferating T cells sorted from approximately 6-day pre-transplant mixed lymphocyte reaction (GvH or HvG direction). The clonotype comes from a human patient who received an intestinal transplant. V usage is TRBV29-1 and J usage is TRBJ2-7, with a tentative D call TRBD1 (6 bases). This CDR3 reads CSVEDGTLPYEQYF. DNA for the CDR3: TGCAGCGTTGAAGATGGGACACTTCCCTACGAGCAGTACTTC.